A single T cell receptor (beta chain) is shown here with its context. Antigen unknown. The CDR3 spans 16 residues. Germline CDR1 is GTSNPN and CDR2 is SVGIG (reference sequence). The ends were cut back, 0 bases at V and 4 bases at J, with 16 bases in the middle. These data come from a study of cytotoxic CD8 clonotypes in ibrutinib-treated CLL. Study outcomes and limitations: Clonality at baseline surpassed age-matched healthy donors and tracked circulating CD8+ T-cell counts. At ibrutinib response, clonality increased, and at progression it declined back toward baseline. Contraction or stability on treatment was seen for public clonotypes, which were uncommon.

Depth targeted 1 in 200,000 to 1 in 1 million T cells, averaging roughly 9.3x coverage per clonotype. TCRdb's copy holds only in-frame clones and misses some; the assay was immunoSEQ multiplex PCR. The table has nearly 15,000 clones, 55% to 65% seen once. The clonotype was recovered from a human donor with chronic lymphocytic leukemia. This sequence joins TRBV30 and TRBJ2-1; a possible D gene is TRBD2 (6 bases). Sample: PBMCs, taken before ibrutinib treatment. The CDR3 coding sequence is TGTGCCTGGAGTGTACGGGGAGGTGGCCGGTACAATGAGCAGTTCTTC. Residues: CAWSVRGGGRYNEQFF.